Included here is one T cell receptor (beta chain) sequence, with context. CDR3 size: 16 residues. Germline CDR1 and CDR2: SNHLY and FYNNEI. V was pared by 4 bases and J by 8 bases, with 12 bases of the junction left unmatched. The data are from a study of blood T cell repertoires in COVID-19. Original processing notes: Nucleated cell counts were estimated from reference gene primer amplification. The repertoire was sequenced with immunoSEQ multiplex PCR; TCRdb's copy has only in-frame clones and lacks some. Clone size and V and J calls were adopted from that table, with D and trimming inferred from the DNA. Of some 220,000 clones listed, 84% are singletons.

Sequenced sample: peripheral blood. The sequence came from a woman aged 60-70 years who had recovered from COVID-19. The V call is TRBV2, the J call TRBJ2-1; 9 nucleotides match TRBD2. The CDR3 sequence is CASSGGTRGGVDEQFF. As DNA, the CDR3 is TGTGCCAGCAGTGGAGGGACGCGGGGGGGCGTGGATGAGCAGTTCTTC. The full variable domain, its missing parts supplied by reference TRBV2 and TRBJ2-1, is EPEVTQTPSHQVTQMGQEVILRCVPISNHLYFYWYRQILGQKVEFLVSFYNNEISEKSEIFDDQFSVERPDGSNFTLKIRSTKLEDSAMYFCASSGGTRGGVDEQFFGPGTRLTVL.